This is a list of T cell receptor beta chains from one sample in a study of chemoradiotherapy in HPV16-positive cancers. TCRdb keeps only in-frame clones here, not all; method: immunoSEQ multiplex PCR. Of a few thousand clones in the sample, more than 85% were seen once. Here the sequenced sample was tumor tissue, taken from a patient who underwent chemoradiotherapy. These receptors all come from a human donor with HPV-associated anogenital cancer. The CDR3 runs from the conserved cysteine through the conserved F or W. A D gene is named only where the DNA matches it firmly. A row's size may be missing; if present it is once, few, many or a size class.

size	D	V	J	DNA	CDR3
NA	NA	TRBV4-2	TRBJ2-7	TGTGCCAGCAGCCCCCGACAGGAAACTACGCTTGAGCAGTACTTC	CASSPRQETTLEQYF
NA	NA	TRBV6-1	TRBJ2-4	TGTGCCAGCAGTGTGGGACTAGCCAAAAACATTCAGTACTTC	CASSVGLAKNIQYF
NA	NA	TRBV27	TRBJ2-1	TGTGCCAGCAGTTTTTGGGGGAGAGAGCAGTTCTTC	CASSFWGREQFF
once	NA	TRBV6-5	TRBJ2-7	TGTGCCAGCAGTTACACGCGGGGAGGGGGGTACGAGCAGTACTTC	CASSYTRGGGYEQYF
few	NA	TRBV28	TRBJ1-1	TGTGCCAGCAGTTTGGGAGGTGGTTGGAGGGGGAACACTGAAGCTTTCTTT	CASSLGGGWRGNTEAFF
NA	NA	TRBV25-1	TRBJ2-7	TGTGCCAGCAGTGGTCTGGGGGCAGCCTACGAGCAGTACTTC	CASSGLGAAYEQYF
NA	NA	TRBV20-1	TRBJ2-1	TGCAGTGCTAGAGCCCGGGGCGAGCAGTTCTTC	CSARARGEQFF
once	NA	TRBV29-1	TRBJ2-5	TGCACTACCGACAGGAAGGAGACCCAGTACTTC	CTTDRKETQYF
NA	NA	TRBV11-2	TRBJ2-2	TGTGCTACCCAAAATTCAGCTAGTCGGACCCACGGGGAGCTGTTTTTT	CATQNSASRTHGELFF
NA	TRBD1	TRBV30	TRBJ1-1	TGTGCCTGGAGTGACGGACAGGGTGGTGGTGAAGCTTTCTTT	CAWSDGQGGGEAFF
NA	TRBD1	TRBV5-4	TRBJ1-2	TGTGCCAGCAGCTCAGACAGGGTAAATGGCTACACCTTC	CASSSDRVNGYTF
NA	NA	TRBV30	TRBJ1-3	TGTGCCTGGGGGTACGGCTCTGGAAACACCATATATTTT	CAWGYGSGNTIYF
once	TRBD1	TRBV29-1	TRBJ2-7	TGCAGCGTTGTGACAGGGGGCGTAGGGTACGAGCAGTACTTC	CSVVTGGVGYEQYF
once	NA	TRBV29-1	TRBJ1-4	TGCAGCGTTGTCGCGCCGGGAGGACAGTTTAATGAAAAACTGTTTTTT	CSVVAPGGQFNEKLFF
NA	NA	TRBV6-6	TRBJ1-5	TGTGCCAGCAGCCAGCGGTCCCATCAGCCCCAGCATTTT	CASSQRSHQPQHF
NA	NA	TRBV6-5	TRBJ2-3	TGTGCCAGCAGTTCCACCTCGGGGGCAAGCACAGATACGCAGTATTTT	CASSSTSGASTDTQYF
NA	NA	TRBV18	TRBJ2-7	TGTGCCAGCTCACCTCGGGGTTACGAGCAGTACTTC	CASSPRGYEQYF
NA	NA	TRBV7-3	TRBJ1-1	TGTGCCAGCAGCTTAATGGGGGAAGGTAACACTGAAGCTTTCTTT	CASSLMGEGNTEAFF
NA	TRBD1	TRBV5-6	TRBJ2-3	TGTGCCAGCACGGACAGGGGGCGTGGGGGGCCCACAGATACGCAGTATTTT	CASTDRGRGGPTDTQYF
NA	NA	TRBV5-4	TRBJ2-7	TGTGCCAGCAGCTTGGACTACTACGAGCAGTACTTC	CASSLDYYEQYF
NA	NA	TRBV7-3	TRBJ2-2	TGTGCCAGCAGCTTATCTGGGGGCACCGGGGAGCTGTTTTTT	CASSLSGGTGELFF
NA	NA	TRBV6-5	TRBJ1-2	TGTGCCAGCAGTTTACAGGGCTATGGCTACACCTTC	CASSLQGYGYTF
NA	NA	TRBV5-4	TRBJ2-5	TGTGCCAGCAGCGTGGCTGGCAGGACTACTGGTGAGACCCAGTACTTC	CASSVAGRTTGETQYF
NA	TRBD1	TRBV5-6	TRBJ1-1	TGTGCCAGCAGCCTGGGACAGGGGAGAAAAGCTTTCTTT	CASSLGQGRKAFF
NA	TRBD2	TRBV30	TRBJ2-5	TGTGCCTGGGACCGGAGCGTAGCGGGGTATCAAGAGACCCAGTACTTC	CAWDRSVAGYQETQYF
NA	TRBD1	TRBV7-2	TRBJ1-4	TGTGCCAGCAGTAACAGACAGGGTGAAAAACTGTTTTTT	CASSNRQGEKLFF
NA	NA	TRBV10-3	TRBJ1-2	TGTGCCATCCAGGGAGGGTTGGGCTATGGCTACACCTTC	CAIQGGLGYGYTF
NA	TRBD1	TRBV25-1	TRBJ1-1	TGTGCCAGCAGTGAACGAAGGGGGCAAGCGATGAACACTGAAGCTTTCTTT	CASSERRGQAMNTEAFF
NA	TRBD1	TRBV19	TRBJ2-7	TGTGCCAGTAGTGTGGACAGGACAAACTACGAGCAGTACTTC	CASSVDRTNYEQYF
NA	NA	TRBV10-2	TRBJ1-1	TGCGCCAGCAGTCTCCGGGGACCGACGAACACTGAAGCTTTCTTT	CASSLRGPTNTEAFF
NA	NA	TRBV11-1	TRBJ2-1	TGTGCCAGCAGCGAGGGACAAGGGAACCACAATGAGCAGTTCTTC	CASSEGQGNHNEQFF
NA	NA	TRBV5-6	TRBJ1-2	TGTGCCAGCAGTTATGGCTGGGGGCAGGGACTTGGCTACACCTTC	CASSYGWGQGLGYTF
NA	TRBD2	TRBV19	TRBJ2-3	TGTGCCAGTAGTAGGATAGCGGGGGGCAGCACAGATACGCAGTATTTT	CASSRIAGGSTDTQYF
NA	TRBD1	TRBV7-3	TRBJ2-3	TGTGCCAGCAGCCAAACAGGGGGCAATATCCCAGATACGCAGTATTTT	CASSQTGGNIPDTQYF
NA	NA	TRBV15	TRBJ1-2	TGTGCCACCAGCAGAGATTCAGGTATCGCTCAGAATGGCTACACCTTC	CATSRDSGIAQNGYTF
NA	TRBD1	TRBV7-6	TRBJ2-3	TGCGCCAGCAGCCCACGTCCGGACAGGGGGACGACAGATACGCAGTATTTT	CASSPRPDRGTTDTQYF
NA	NA	TRBV9	TRBJ2-1	TGTGCCAGCAGCGTAGGTAGCACTCACAATGAGCAGTTCTTC	CASSVGSTHNEQFF
NA	NA	TRBV21-1	TRBJ1-1	TGTGCCAGCAGCAAGATTGGGCCGGAATACACTGAAGCTTTCTTT	CASSKIGPEYTEAFF
NA	NA	TRBV9	TRBJ2-1	TGTGCCAGCAGCGTATCAAGAGGGTTTGAGCAGTTCTTC	CASSVSRGFEQFF
NA	TRBD1	TRBV19	TRBJ2-2	TGTGCCAGTAGTATGCCGGCAGGGGGCTGGAGCGAGATCGGGGAGCTGTTTTTT	CASSMPAGGWSEIGELFF
NA	NA	TRBV5-1	TRBJ1-5	TGCGCCAGCAGCTTGGACATAGGGCCCCAGCATTTT	CASSLDIGPQHF
NA	TRBD2	TRBV7-2	TRBJ2-7	TGTGCCAGCAGCTCACGGACTAGCGGGGGGATTAGAAGCTCCTACGAGCAGTACTTC	CASSSRTSGGIRSSYEQYF
NA	NA	TRBV6-5	TRBJ2-2	TGTGCCAGCAGTTACTCAGGGGGTGGGGAGCTGTTTTTT	CASSYSGGGELFF
NA	TRBD2	TRBV6-1	TRBJ2-1	TGTGCCAGCAGTGAAGCAGACGGGGGGAGGAATGAGCAGTTCTTC	CASSEADGGRNEQFF
NA	NA	TRBV4-1	TRBJ2-5	TGCGCCAGCAGTCGATCCCCGTCAGGGTGGGAGACCCAGTACTTC	CASSRSPSGWETQYF